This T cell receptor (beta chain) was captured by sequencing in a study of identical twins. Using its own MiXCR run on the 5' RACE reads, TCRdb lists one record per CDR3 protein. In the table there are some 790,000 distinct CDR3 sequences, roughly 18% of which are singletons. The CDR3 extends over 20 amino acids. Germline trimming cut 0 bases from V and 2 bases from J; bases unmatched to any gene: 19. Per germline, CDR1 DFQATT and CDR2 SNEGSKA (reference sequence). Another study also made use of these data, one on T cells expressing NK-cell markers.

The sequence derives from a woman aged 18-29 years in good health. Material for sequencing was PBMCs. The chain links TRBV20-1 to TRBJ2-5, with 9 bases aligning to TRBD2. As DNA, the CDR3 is TGCAGTGCTAGAGATAATACAACCCCTAAACTTCTAGCGGGGCAAGAGACCCAGTACTTC. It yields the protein CSARDNTTPKLLAGQETQYF.